This record covers a single TCR beta chain. This clone was observed a few times. It has no known antigen specificity. Per-base qualities were not stored, and no clone one base away is much larger. The cohort comprised more than 550 healthy bone marrow donors. At the time of sampling, all cohort members were nominally healthy, though unrecorded immune exposures were likely present. The donor tested CMV seropositive and was one of the 289 seropositive cohort members. Each donor provided a peripheral blood sample, and peripheral blood mononuclear cells were used for TCR beta sequencing. The Qiagen DNeasy Blood Extraction Kit was used to extract genomic DNA from the blood cell samples. These data are taken from a study of cytomegalovirus exposure and HLA in healthy donors (dated by TCRdb to about 2017). Regarding the study in general: An earlier analysis of fewer than 750 of the donors reported 276 Gb of sequence data and 117 million unique TCR beta sequences obtained from around 190 million T cells. An early release that covered approximately 600 HLA-typed donors contained approximately 290 gigabases of sequencing data and 85 million to 100 million unique TCR sequences. Of the approximately 400 genotyped donors, less than 85% were placed in the genetic ancestry cluster associated with self-reported Caucasian donors. The aim of the study was to test whether cataloging public T cell receptors could identify signatures of past pathogen exposure. The study used immunosequencing to profile the T cell repertoires of around 600 subjects and linked those repertoires to cytomegalovirus serostatus. In addition to the first cohort of 500 to 850 subjects, a separate validation cohort of 120 different subjects was used. To predict cytomegalovirus infection status, the study combined high-throughput TCR immunosequencing, statistical association of individual TCRs with disease status, and machine learning. A later analysis re-analyzed previously published TCR beta repertoires from 500 to 700 donors and added high-resolution HLA genotyping to study TCR occurrence patterns. Rather than drawing on any new phenotypic data, the later analysis identified candidate immune exposures from TCR beta sequences and the way those sequences occurred across donors. An earlier analysis of several hundred of the donors used high-throughput TCR beta sequencing to judge whether each TCR beta V gene segment behaved as functional or pseudogenic. Alongside the repertoire data, information on donor age, sex, ethnicity and CMV serostatus was compiled. Genome-wide SNP genotypes for about three fifths of the 666 donors were used in a later genetic analysis, which treated that subset as a discovery cohort. All discovery cohort repertoires had been generated on a single sequencing platform. HLA typing included class I and class II loci at four-digit resolution. Typing coverage differed by locus: A, B, C, DRB1 and DQB1 were typed in about 620-630 donors, DQA1 in approximately 520, DPA1 in 600 to 610, and DPB1 in roughly 450. Roughly five DR-DQ haplotypes were treated as single units for association and clustering because of strong linkage in the cohort. Among roughly 400 genotyped donors of the cohort, an average of around 220,000 unique TCR beta nucleotide sequences was sequenced per donor, of which roughly 17% were non-productive. What the authors observed across the whole study: A further reported finding was that TCR beta sequences accurately predicted the HLA-A and HLA-B alleles for most subjects in the first cohort. Most CMV-associated TCR beta chains appeared to be HLA-restricted in a later analysis, and the HLA associations seemed to be driven largely by CMV exposure. Cytomegalovirus status was reported to be diagnosed by the classifier with high specificity and sensitivity in both the original and validation cohorts. A later analysis reported that several top co-occurrence clusters appeared linked to parvovirus B19, influenza, CMV and Epstein-Barr virus. Three of the identified cytomegalovirus-associated TCR beta chains were confirmed in vitro to be specific for cytomegalovirus antigens. The earlier analysis of 587 of the donors excluded some 15 rarely observed V segments, including chromosome 9 orphons, because counts were too low. When HLA alleles, especially DR and DQ, strongly co-occurred, attributing TCR associations to individual alleles was difficult. In a later genetic analysis, fewer N-insertions in productive TCRs were reported among donors in an Asian-associated ancestry cluster than the approximately 710-donor mean. HLA typing was unavailable for some donors at each locus, so association tests used only the typed subset. Most TCR sequences were observed very rarely across donors, whereas some public TCRs were present in many individuals. Sequencing depth was assumed to be roughly uniform across donors in the presence/absence analyses, though that assumption may not hold. In a later analysis, some 18,000 TCR beta sequences were associated with specific HLA alleles at a false discovery rate of 0.05. Only TCR beta chains were sequenced in this cohort, and the absence of alpha or paired-chain data limited detectable features. In an earlier analysis of about 600 of the donors, most TCR beta V segments appeared in productive rearrangements about 87% or about 30% of the time, broadly matching IMGT annotations. Correlated functional status among segregating V segments might reflect linkage disequilibrium, but an unknown experimental factor could not be ruled out. A total of 150 to 200 TCR beta chains were listed by the study as associated with cytomegalovirus. Some IMGT-functional V segments, including TRBV6-2 and TRBV6-3, could not be distinguished by the 87-base-pair reads and were therefore excluded. A later analysis found that HLA-associated TCR beta chains were more clonally expanded and had lower generation probabilities than equally common non-associated chains. For the cohort, immune exposure information was limited to CMV serostatus. A group of highly shared sequence variants was considered likely to be a technical artifact of the sequencing pipeline. V-gene and J-gene trimming of TCR beta chains was associated with a missense DCLRE1C variant in a later genetic analysis, and the association was replicated in an independent cohort. In a later analysis, TCR association rates were found to vary across HLA loci, with the most associated TCRs seen for DRB1 alleles and the fewest for HLA-C alleles. It was suggested by the authors that the approach could potentially be generalized to other disease states and immunological phenotypes.

CDR1 SGHTA and CDR2 FQGNSA were looked up in the germline V gene. Compared with germline, V lacks 9 bases and J lacks 6 bases; bases without a gene match: 3. Its CDR3 holds 13 amino acids, cysteine through phenylalanine. The kept DNA is CDR3 alone, 39 bases in frame from the first base. Receptor amplification or capture employed the immunoSEQ multiplex PCR assay. A mixture of 60 forward primers for TCR Vbeta segments and 13 reverse primers for TCR Jbeta segments was used in the multiplex PCR. The CDR3 region of rearranged TCR beta genes was amplified from genomic DNA with a multiplex PCR assay. The Illumina HiSeq System was used to sequence the amplified TCR beta libraries as 87-base-pair reads. As for the authors' bioinformatics: Across the 670 or so repertoires, a later analysis counted 80 million or so unique TCR beta chains, roughly 11 million of which were shared by at least two donors. Raw reads were error-corrected and collapsed into unique sequences with a nearest-neighbor algorithm that merged closely related sequences to remove PCR and sequencing errors. CDR3 sequences were aligned to IMGT reference sequences to assign V, D and J gene segments. Each retained sequence needed at least a six-nucleotide match to both a V gene segment and a J gene segment. A rearrangement counted as productive if the CDR3 had no stop codons and remained in frame with V and J, and every other rearrangement counted as non-productive. Following IMGT convention, CDR3 was defined as the stretch from the second conserved V-encoded cysteine up to the conserved J-encoded phenylalanine. The earlier analysis of about 590 of the donors excluded sequences that lacked an unambiguous match to a single V gene segment. In an earlier analysis of a few hundred of the donors, V segments were called functional above 56.7% productive rearrangements and were called segregating when the between-donor standard deviation exceeded 5%. A statistical classification framework was built to diagnose cytomegalovirus status from the catalog of TCR beta chain sequences. V and J gene assignment, in a later analysis, came from comparing TCR nucleotide sequences with IMGT/GENE-DB human TR gene sequences. The TCRdist pipeline was used in a later analysis to assign CDR3 sequences and most-parsimonious VDJ recombination scenarios. In a later analysis, each TCR beta chain was defined by its CDR3 amino acid sequence together with its V-gene family, and reads without a unique V-gene family were excluded. As a way to deal with suspected cross-contamination and a sequencing artifact, a later analysis dropped 640 or so nucleotide sequences that were highly shared and had low generation probability. A later analysis calculated a clonal expansion index for each public chain from normalized within-repertoire ranks of inferred template counts. In a later analysis, generation probabilities were computed with a VDJ recombination model fitted to out-of-frame rearrangements, and the resulting probabilities were checked against IGoR. Hypergeometric tests were used in a later analysis to score TCR-TCR, TCR-HLA and TCR-CMV co-occurrence, with a repertoire-size bias correction applied to the TCR pairs. False discovery rates were estimated in a later analysis by permuting HLA or CMV assignments 20 times. A later analysis grouped co-occurring TCRs with DBSCAN, adding TCRdist sequence similarity when clustering within HLA-allele-positive subsets. Repertoires with fewer than 30,000 or more than 120,000 public chains were left out of co-occurrence clustering, as were four to six repertoires with anomalous nucleotide sharing. Entries here come from immuneACCESS through TCRdb and include only in-frame sequences with V and J called. Some clones fail to appear in such tables; in the studies checked, an unresolved V gene covers under half of the shortfall, and the cause of the remainder is unknown. The V and J calls and clone size come from that table; D and trimming were worked out from the DNA. Recorded for this sample are about 170,000 clones; 75% to 80% of them occurred a single time. The leading ten clones occupy 6.3% of the sample.

Source material: PBMCs. The sequence came from a man aged 40-49 years in good health and CMV-seropositive. The chain is encoded by TRBV7-2 joined to TRBJ2-1, with 12 bases in between that match TRBD2. The nucleotide sequence is given as TGTGCCAGTGGACTAGCGGGAATCAATGAGCAGTTCTTC. Its protein is CASGLAGINEQFF. The full variable domain, with segments outside the CDR3 supplied by the reference TRBV7-2 and TRBJ2-1 proteins, appears as GAGVSQSPSNKVTEKGKDVELRCDPISGHTALYWYRQSLGQGLEFLIYFQGNSAPDKSGLPSDRFSAERTGGSVSTLTIQRTQQEDSAVYLCASGLAGINEQFFGPGTRLTVL.